Here is one T cell receptor beta chain with its context. Its antigen is unknown. The data stem from a study of human T cells and chemical hapten exposure. Study summary: Predominantly women, the patients had alopecia areata, totalis or universalis.

Points from the study as a whole: Against controls, expanded TCRs gave rise to significantly more large CDR3 similarity clusters.

Time point: patch test 2, 6 weeks after DPC sensitization. Treatment specified: therapeutic diphenylcyclopropenone sensitization with weekly scalp DPC. Sequencing started from total RNA isolated from unfractionated whole blood. Methods used by the authors: The number of TCRs in each sample had a median of about 96,000 and spanned about 23,224 to 690,600. TCRdb fed the RACE reads into MiXCR, producing one record per CDR3 protein. TCRdb, not the authors, supplied the V and J calls. This table holds more than 90,000 distinct CDR3 sequences, 10% to 12% found once. This clonotype was obtained from a woman between 40 and 55 years old with alopecia areata. Some clones in this sample may be carry-over from other donors' samples. The input for sequencing was whole blood, taken in connection with sensitization to the hapten diphenylcyclopropenone (DPC).

The chain's CDR3 is CASSPSPGGPADNEQFF. The DNA of the CDR3 is TGTGCCAGCTCACCTTCGCCAGGGGGCCCGGCGGACAATGAGCAGTTCTTC. The V gene is TRBV18, the J gene TRBJ2-1; 8 nucleotides agree with TRBD1. After removal of 3 bases from V and 5 bases from J, the junction contained 12 bases not matched to a gene. The germline V gene has CDR1 KGHSH and CDR2 LQKENI. This CDR3 is 17 amino acids long. The variable domain in full, with the rest retrieved from reference TRBV18 and TRBJ2-1, is NAGVMQNPRHLVRRRGQEARLRCSPMKGHSHVYWYRQLPEEGLKFMVYLQKENIIDESGMPKERFSAEFPKEGPSILRIQQVVRGDSAAYFCASSPSPGGPADNEQFFGPGTRLTVL.